This T cell receptor (beta chain) derives from a study of shared clonotypes between healthy human individuals. As concerns this clone: No antigen is known for it.

Study results and caveats: Rarefaction showed that sequencing of sorted subsets was incomplete (despite large depth). Clonotype sharing among donors was thought likely to change with sequencing depth. The study sampled only blood, and tissue repertoires likely differ.

The assay was immunoSEQ multiplex PCR, and TCRdb's table has in-frame clones only and misses some. The sample lists hundreds of thousands of clones; around 72% were seen once. Splitting of CD4+ cells produced CD45RA+ naive and CD45RA-negative memory subsets. The V gene lost 0 bases and the J gene lost 6 bases, with 18 bases spanning the gap. There are 17 residues in the CDR3. Germline CDR1 reads SGDLS; CDR2 reads YYNGEE. Sequenced sample: memory CD4+ T cells sorted from blood. Stated subset: CD45RA-negative fraction. The J gene is TRBJ1-4, the V gene TRBV9; D remains unclear. The origin of this receptor is a woman under 40 in good health. CDR3 bases: TGTGCCAGCAGCGTAGGTTCGGGCGGAGGAGTGTATGAAAAACTGTTTTTT. The encoded protein is CASSVGSGGGVYEKLFF.